The following is a T cell receptor beta chain sequence with its context. Its specificity is unknown. As to treatment: oral pan-JAK inhibitor, 5-10 mg twice daily. The CDR3 sequence is 16 residues long. The germline CDR1 and CDR2 sequences are LGHNT and FRNRAP. The V end was cut by 0 bases, the J end by 2 bases, with 8 bases between. The data stem from a study of CD8+ T cells in alopecia areata. Study summary: Oral tofacitinib (5 to 10 mg twice daily) was administered to treated patients.

Study-wide results and caveats: Across lesional scalp, and particularly alopecia totalis/universalis, clonality surpassed that of normal scalp.

Extraction of RNA preceded its reverse transcription into cDNA, which served as the sequencing template. Sequencing used immunoSEQ multiplex PCR; TCRdb keeps in-frame clones, though not all of them. The sample includes about 110,000 clones, around 53% of them seen just once. Sequenced material: CD8+ T cells sorted from blood, taken at week 24, from a patient treated with tofacitinib. The sequence derives from a human donor with alopecia areata. The chain is built from TRBV12-5 and TRBJ2-6; unclear D gene. CDR3 protein: CASGLVFVPGANVLTF. CDR3 DNA sequence: TGTGCTAGTGGTTTGGTATTTGTCCCTGGGGCCAACGTCCTGACTTTC.